These T cell receptor beta chains were read from a single sample in a study of vaccination and CD4 T cells after COVID-19. Which antigens these TCRs recognize remains unknown. TCRdb re-called the PCR reads through MiXCR, storing one row per CDR3 protein. The data hold around 23,000 distinct CDR3 sequences, with 40% to 50% observed a single time. The sample in question was CD4+ T cells from blood, cultured in vitro, obtained about 7 months after SARS-CoV-2 vaccination. Receptors were obtained from a human donor who had recovered from COVID-19. The CDR3 runs from the conserved cysteine through the conserved F or W. A D gene is named only where the DNA matches it firmly. Rows give clone size only sometimes, using once, few, many, or a class for an expanded clone.

DNA: TGTGCCAGCAGCCCCTCCGGTGGCAATCAGCCCCAGCATTTT
CDR3: CASSPSGGNQPQHF
D: .
J: TRBJ1-5
size: few
V: TRBV28

DNA: TGTGCCAGCAGTTACTTGACCCAAGAGACCCAGTACTTC
CDR3: CASSYLTQETQYF
D: .
J: TRBJ2-5
size: .
V: TRBV6-2/TRBV6-3

DNA: TGTGCCAGCACTCCGGGCAGGCAAGAGACCCAGTACTTC
CDR3: CASTPGRQETQYF
D: .
J: TRBJ2-5
size: once
V: TRBV28

DNA: TGTGCCAGCAGCCCTCGGGGAGGGGCAGATACGCAGTATTTT
CDR3: CASSPRGGADTQYF
D: TRBD2
J: TRBJ2-3
size: .
V: TRBV28

DNA: TGCAGTACCGGGACTGGCTCCTACAATGAGCAGTTCTTC
CDR3: CSTGTGSYNEQFF
D: .
J: TRBJ2-1
size: .
V: TRBV20-1

DNA: TGTGCCAGTCGACTAGCGGGAGCTGAGGGGGCCAACGTCCTGACTTTC
CDR3: CASRLAGAEGANVLTF
D: TRBD2
J: TRBJ2-6
size: .
V: TRBV19

DNA: TGTGCCAGCAGGTTGGGGGCCCTGGAGGATGGCTACACCTTC
CDR3: CASRLGALEDGYTF
D: .
J: TRBJ1-2
size: .
V: TRBV7-9

DNA: TGTGCCAGCAGCCTAGGGCGGGTGGAGGCCAACGTCCTGACTTTC
CDR3: CASSLGRVEANVLTF
D: .
J: TRBJ2-6
size: .
V: TRBV7-2

DNA: TGTGCCAGCAGTTCGGGACACTCGAACACTGAAGCTTTCTTT
CDR3: CASSSGHSNTEAFF
D: .
J: TRBJ1-1
size: few
V: TRBV7-3

DNA: TGTGCCAGCAGGCTAAGACAGGGGGGCACAGATACGCAGTATTTT
CDR3: CASRLRQGGTDTQYF
D: TRBD1
J: TRBJ2-3
size: .
V: TRBV6-2/TRBV6-3

DNA: TGTGCCAGCAGTAGGGACAGGGATCAGCCCCAGCATTTT
CDR3: CASSRDRDQPQHF
D: TRBD1
J: TRBJ1-5
size: .
V: TRBV6-1

DNA: TGCAGTGCCCGCGGGGGGCAGGGGCGCGGGGCTGGGGCCAACGTCCTGACTTTC
CDR3: CSARGGQGRGAGANVLTF
D: TRBD2
J: TRBJ2-6
size: .
V: TRBV20-1

DNA: TGCAGTGCTAGGCCACTAGCGGGAGGGACAGATACGCAGTATTTT
CDR3: CSARPLAGGTDTQYF
D: TRBD2
J: TRBJ2-3
size: .
V: TRBV20-1

DNA: TGTGCCAGCCGGGGGGAGCTCAATCAGCCCCAGCATTTT
CDR3: CASRGELNQPQHF
D: .
J: TRBJ1-5
size: .
V: TRBV6-1

DNA: TGTGCCAGCAGTTTGGTAGGGGGGGTCTATAATTCACCCCTCCACTTT
CDR3: CASSLVGGVYNSPLHF
D: .
J: TRBJ1-6
size: .
V: TRBV27

DNA: TGCAGTGCTAGGGGTACGGACTCCTACAATGAGCAGTTCTTC
CDR3: CSARGTDSYNEQFF
D: .
J: TRBJ2-1
size: once
V: TRBV20-1

DNA: TGTGCCAGTAGTTTGGGACAGGGCCCCCAGCATTTT
CDR3: CASSLGQGPQHF
D: TRBD1
J: TRBJ1-5
size: .
V: TRBV19

DNA: TGTGCCAGCAATCTACAAGCGGGACGCCCGGGTGGCTACACCTTC
CDR3: CASNLQAGRPGGYTF
D: .
J: TRBJ1-2
size: .
V: TRBV2

DNA: TGCAGTGCTAGAGAAGGGATGAACACCGGGGAGCTGTTTTTT
CDR3: CSAREGMNTGELFF
D: .
J: TRBJ2-2
size: few
V: TRBV20-1

DNA: TGTGCCAGCAGCTTGACTGCGACTGCGGGGCAGTACTTC
CDR3: CASSLTATAGQYF
D: .
J: TRBJ2-7
size: few
V: TRBV7-3

DNA: TGTGCCAGCAGTTTATACGGGGACGAGCAGTACTTC
CDR3: CASSLYGDEQYF
D: .
J: TRBJ2-7
size: .
V: TRBV28

DNA: TGTGCCAGCAGCTTACTGGGAGATACGCAGTATTTT
CDR3: CASSLLGDTQYF
D: .
J: TRBJ2-3
size: .
V: TRBV7-3

DNA: TGTGCCAGCAGGGGACTAGCGGGAGATAGCTCCTACAATGAGCAGTTCTTC
CDR3: CASRGLAGDSSYNEQFF
D: TRBD2
J: TRBJ2-1
size: .
V: TRBV6-1

DNA: TGCAGTGCCGGTGGACAGGGATCTTCAGAGACCCAGTACTTC
CDR3: CSAGGQGSSETQYF
D: TRBD1
J: TRBJ2-5
size: few
V: TRBV20-1

DNA: TGTGCCAGCAGTCCCCCCTCGGGCCCGAGGACGGATACGCAGTATTTT
CDR3: CASSPPSGPRTDTQYF
D: .
J: TRBJ2-3
size: few
V: TRBV28

DNA: TGCAGTGCTAGACGACAGGGGTCGAACGCCATATATTTT
CDR3: CSARRQGSNAIYF
D: TRBD1
J: TRBJ1-3
size: .
V: TRBV20-1

DNA: TGTGCCAGCAGCTTAATAGCGGGAGACCATGAGCAGTTCTTC
CDR3: CASSLIAGDHEQFF
D: TRBD2
J: TRBJ2-1
size: .
V: TRBV7-3

DNA: TGTGCCAGCAGTCAAGGGGACAGGTTCTCTGGGACCCAGTACTTC
CDR3: CASSQGDRFSGTQYF
D: TRBD1
J: TRBJ2-5
size: medium-sized
V: TRBV6-1

DNA: TGTGCCAGCAGTCCCTATACAGGGGTGGGCAATCAGCCCCAGCATTTT
CDR3: CASSPYTGVGNQPQHF
D: TRBD1
J: TRBJ1-5
size: .
V: TRBV28

DNA: TGTGCCAGCAGTTTAGAGGGAGGGTTATATCAGCCCCAGCATTTT
CDR3: CASSLEGGLYQPQHF
D: .
J: TRBJ1-5
size: .
V: TRBV27

DNA: TGCGCCAGCAGCGGAGGCGGTCAGGCCCTCCACTTT
CDR3: CASSGGGQALHF
D: .
J: TRBJ1-6
size: .
V: TRBV5-3

DNA: TGTGCCAGCAGTTCTAGCGCGCTCGGGCAGTTCTTC
CDR3: CASSSSALGQFF
D: .
J: TRBJ2-1
size: .
V: TRBV7-9

DNA: TGCAGTGCTATTGACAAAGCTAACTATGGCTACACCTTC
CDR3: CSAIDKANYGYTF
D: .
J: TRBJ1-2
size: few
V: TRBV20-1

DNA: TGTGCCAGCAGCCCCAGAGGGGCTAGCGGGAGGGTCAAATTAAGTGAGCAGTTCTTC
CDR3: CASSPRGASGRVKLSEQFF
D: TRBD2
J: TRBJ2-1
size: .
V: TRBV11-3

DNA: TGCAGTGCTAGCAGCGCGGGCCTTCGCAATCAGCCCCAGCATTTT
CDR3: CSASSAGLRNQPQHF
D: .
J: TRBJ1-5
size: few
V: TRBV20-1

DNA: TGTGCCAGCAGCAAAGTGCAGGGCGGAGAGTATCAGCCCCAGCATTTT
CDR3: CASSKVQGGEYQPQHF
D: .
J: TRBJ1-5
size: .
V: TRBV21-1

DNA: TGTGCCAGCAGTTCGAGGGTATGGGACACCATATATTTT
CDR3: CASSSRVWDTIYF
D: .
J: TRBJ1-3
size: few
V: TRBV28

DNA: TGTGCCAGCAGCCCCGGATGGGGTGGCGATGAGCAGTTCTTC
CDR3: CASSPGWGGDEQFF
D: .
J: TRBJ2-1
size: few
V: TRBV7-6

DNA: TGTGCCAGCAGTGAACTAGCGGGAGGGCAAGAGACCCAGTACTTC
CDR3: CASSELAGGQETQYF
D: TRBD2
J: TRBJ2-5
size: .
V: TRBV6-1

DNA: TGTGCCAGTTCACAGGGCATTAATCAGCCCCAGCATTTT
CDR3: CASSQGINQPQHF
D: .
J: TRBJ1-5
size: few
V: TRBV19

DNA: TGTGCCAGTAGCAATCTGGACGAGCAGTACTTC
CDR3: CASSNLDEQYF
D: .
J: TRBJ2-7
size: few
V: TRBV19

DNA: TGTGCCAGCAGCTGGAGGGACAGCGCAGATACGCAGTATTTT
CDR3: CASSWRDSADTQYF
D: .
J: TRBJ2-3
size: .
V: TRBV7-3

DNA: TGTGCCAGCAGCTTAAGTGCAGGGTCCGGTGTGGAGACCCAGTACTTC
CDR3: CASSLSAGSGVETQYF
D: .
J: TRBJ2-5
size: .
V: TRBV7-8